This record concerns one T cell receptor beta chain sequence. Its specificity is unknown. TCRdb re-analysed the 5' RACE reads in MiXCR, keeping a single row per CDR3 protein. This sample has 250,000 or so distinct CDR3 sequences, with roughly 10% found just once. V was shortened by 2 bases and J by 1 base, with 6 bases between the two germline ends. The CDR3 loop spans 12 amino acids. Germline CDR1 reads SQVTM; CDR2 reads ANQGSEA. The record originates from a study of T-cell memory formation after mild COVID-19. As for the study in general: Clusters of TCRs were largely donor specific.

The study, taken as a whole, reports: Cross-reactive memory apparently joined, as some responding clones appeared in pre-infection memory. Clones contracting over day 15 to 85 were CD4/CD8 balanced, with later expanders leaning CD4+. Nothing showed for sure that second-wave clones peaking on day 37 were SARS-CoV-2 specific.

The chain has TRBV29-1 and TRBJ2-7; possible D gene TRBD1, 5 bases. The clonotype originates from a young man who had mild COVID-19 (a few samples of this study predate the infection). Cell type and time point are not known. The specimen sequenced was PBMCs or a T cell subset sorted from them (not recorded which). CDR3 protein: CSVEQGSYEQYF. The CDR3 DNA is TGCAGCGTTGAACAGGGATCCTACGAGCAGTACTTC.